The 28 T cell receptor beta chains given below trace back to one sample, sequenced in a study of OX40 agonist ivuxolimab in advanced cancers. The table came from immunoSEQ multiplex PCR; TCRdb's copy has only in-frame clones and leaves some out. This sample has roughly 60,000 clones, with approximately 90% found just once. Sequencing was performed on CD4+ or CD8+ T cells sorted from blood, taken in a trial of the OX40 agonist ivuxolimab. These receptor sequences come from an adult with an advanced solid tumor such as melanoma, head and neck, liver or kidney cancer.

V and J are TRBV19 and TRBJ2-2, with 11 bases identical to TRBD1. The germline V gene has CDR1 LNHDA and CDR2 SQIVND (reference sequence). The CDR3 covers 16 residues. After removal of 8 bases from V and 5 bases from J, the junction contained 10 bases not matched to a gene. In DNA form, the CDR3 reads TGTGCCAGTGATCGGACAGGGGGCGCAGGAACCGGGGAGCTGTTTTTT. This codes for CASDRTGGAGTGELFF.

The genes are TRBV6-1 and TRBJ1-5; tentatively, D is TRBD1 (5 bases). The CDR3 extends over 14 amino acids. V was shortened by 10 bases and J by 2 bases, with 15 bases between the two germline ends. The germline gives CDR1 MNHNS, CDR2 SASEGT. The CDR3 reads CATGALRGNQPQHF. CDR3 nucleotide sequence: TGTGCCACCGGGGCCCTTCGGGGCAATCAGCCCCAGCATTTT.

The V gene is TRBV10-3, the J gene TRBJ2-1; TRBD1 agrees at 7 bases. Germline V lookup: CDR1 ENHRY, CDR2 SYGVKD. V trimming: 5 bases; J trimming: 0 bases; junction bases outside the gene matches: 4. The CDR3 totals 15 residues. The CDR3 loop reads CAISRDRDSYNEQFF. The CDR3 DNA is TGTGCCATCAGTCGAGACAGGGACTCCTACAATGAGCAGTTCTTC.

CDR3 sequence reads: CASSADSGVYGYTF. As DNA, the CDR3 is TGTGCCAGCAGCGCGGACAGTGGGGTATATGGCTACACCTTC. This sequence joins TRBV6-5 and TRBJ1-2; D perhaps matches TRBD1 (6 bases). The CDR3 is made up of 14 amino acids. Trimming took 6 bases from V and 5 from J, leaving 16 bases between them. CDR1 is MNHEY, CDR2 SVGAGI, per germline.

J is TRBJ2-2 and V is TRBV29-1, with D hard to call. Trimming shortened V by 6 bases and J by 3 bases, and 14 bases separated the two germline ends. The CDR3 consists of 14 residues. CDR1 SQVTM and CDR2 ANQGSEA come from the germline V gene. The CDR3: CSVQTLVYTGELFF. The CDR3 coding sequence is TGCAGCGTCCAGACACTTGTGTACACCGGGGAGCTGTTTTTT.

The chain employs TRBV6-5 and TRBJ1-5; D perhaps matches TRBD1 (6 bases). V was cut by 2 bases and J by 10 bases, with 18 bases left in between. This CDR3 contains 15 residues. Germline V gene sequence: CDR1 MNHEY, CDR2 SVGAGI. The DNA of the CDR3 is TGTGCCAGCAGTTACGACGACACAGGGAGGAATCCCCAGCATTTT. Translation gives CASSYDDTGRNPQHF.

The J gene is TRBJ2-5, the V gene TRBV19; D is uncertain. Trimming cost V 5 bases and J 4 bases, with 11 bases left between them. The CDR3 loop spans 13 amino acids. From germline, CDR1 is LNHDA and CDR2 SQIVND (reference sequence). Here the CDR3 reads CASSDWVRETQYF. In DNA, the CDR3 is TGTGCCAGTAGTGACTGGGTGCGAGAGACCCAGTACTTC.

The chain has TRBV25-1 and TRBJ2-2, with a tentative D call TRBD1 (7 bases). The CDR3 extends over 15 amino acids. Germline CDR1 MGHDK, CDR2 SYGVNS. V dropped 5 bases and J dropped 2 bases, with 12 bases sitting between them. Here the CDR3 reads CASSYRGGNTGELFF. CDR3 nucleotides: TGTGCCAGCAGTTACAGGGGAGGTAACACCGGGGAGCTGTTTTTT.

The V call is TRBV30, the J call TRBJ1-5; 7 nucleotides agree with TRBD1. V gave up 3 bases and J gave up 4 bases; unmatched junction bases: 3. The germline gives CDR1 GTSNPN, CDR2 SVGIG (reference sequence). This CDR3 is 13 amino acids long. CDR3 coding DNA: TGTGCCTGGAGCCGACAGGGAAATCAGCCCCAGCATTTT. Translated, it gives CAWSRQGNQPQHF.

This CDR3 is CASSPADTQYF. CDR3 sequence (DNA): TGTGCCAGCAGCCCAGCCGATACGCAGTATTTT. This chain joins TRBV7-9 and TRBJ2-3; unclear D gene. The V gene lost 5 bases and the J gene lost 6 bases, with 6 bases spanning the gap. This CDR3 comprises 11 residues. In germline, CDR1 is SEHNR, CDR2 FQNEAQ (reference sequence).

The chain carries TRBV18 and TRBJ2-7; 14 bases fit TRBD2. The junction had 4 bases not matched to a gene; V was cut back by 0 bases and J by 6 bases. CDR3 size: 16 residues. Germline assignment: CDR1 KGHSH and CDR2 LQKENI. The CDR3 sequence is CASSPPGLAGVGEQYF. CDR3 coding DNA: TGTGCCAGCTCACCACCGGGACTAGCGGGAGTAGGCGAGCAGTACTTC.

The rearrangement joins TRBV18 to TRBJ1-1; TRBD1 aligns across 9 bases. Looked up from germline, CDR1 is KGHSH and CDR2 is LQKENI. The CDR3 loop spans 17 amino acids. V shed 2 bases and J 4 bases; nucleotides not matched to a gene: 11. CDR3 residues: CASSPIGTGGVSTEAFF. The CDR3 coding sequence is TGTGCCAGCTCACCAATCGGAACAGGGGGCGTCTCCACTGAAGCTTTCTTT.

The V gene is TRBV6-5, the J gene TRBJ2-3; no reliable D call. Trimming pared 0 bases from V and 2 bases from J, leaving 9 bases between. CDR3 length: 15 residues. The germline CDR1 and CDR2 sequences are MNHEY and SVGAGI. The CDR3 protein is CASSYSIGSTDTQYF. In DNA, the CDR3 is TGTGCCAGCAGTTACTCGATCGGATCCACAGATACGCAGTATTTT.

V usage is TRBV7-6 and J usage is TRBJ2-7; 8 positions match TRBD1. CDR3 length equals 15 residues. Germline loops: CDR1 SGHVS, CDR2 FNYEAQ. V lost 1 base to trimming and J lost 2 bases; unmatched junction nucleotides: 4. Here the CDR3 DNA reads TGTGCCAGCAGCTTAGGGACAGGGACGACCTACGAGCAGTACTTC. It encodes CASSLGTGTTYEQYF.

This sequence joins TRBV2 and TRBJ2-7; the D is unclear. The CDR3 extends over 14 amino acids. The germline V gene has CDR1 SNHLY and CDR2 FYNNEI. The ends were cut back, 1 base at V and 6 bases at J, with 13 bases in the middle. In DNA form, the CDR3 reads TGTGCCAGCAGTGAAGGACTCTCTACCCTCGAGCAGTACTTC. This gives the protein CASSEGLSTLEQYF.

On this clone: One end of the junction is discordant with germline, which a read error may explain. This chain connects TRBV11-3 to TRBJ2-1, with D unclear. This CDR3 is built from 11 residues. Germline assignment: CDR1 SGHNT and CDR2 YENEEA. CDR3 nucleotides: TGTGCCAGCAGTTTAGAGGATGAGCAGTTCTTC. Its protein product is CASSLEDEQFF.

The chain is built from TRBV18 and TRBJ2-4; no reliable D call. V lost 6 bases to trimming and J lost 3 bases, with 15 bases between them. Germline loops: CDR1 KGHSH, CDR2 LQKENI. CDR3 length: 15 amino acids. The CDR3 DNA reads as TGTGCCAGCTCCCTAAACTCTGGAGACAAAAACATTCAGTACTTC. Amino acids: CASSLNSGDKNIQYF. Drawing the rest from reference TRBV18 and TRBJ2-4, the complete variable domain is NAGVMQNPRHLVRRRGQEARLRCSPMKGHSHVYWYRQLPEEGLKFMVYLQKENIIDESGMPKERFSAEFPKEGPSILRIQQVVRGDSAAYFCASSLNSGDKNIQYFGAGTRLSVL.

The chain employs TRBV20-1 and TRBJ2-5; D is perhaps TRBD1 (5 bases). The CDR3 has 11 residues. Trimming removed 3 bases from V and 5 bases from J, with 7 bases in between. CDR1 DFQATT and CDR2 SNEGSKA come from the germline V gene (reference sequence). As DNA, the CDR3 is TGCAGTGCTAGTCCAGGGGAGACCCAGTACTTC. It encodes CSASPGETQYF.

The chain links TRBV10-2 to TRBJ1-1; no firm D call. The CDR3 consists of 12 residues. V gave up 5 bases and J gave up 0 bases, with 4 bases separating them. CDR1 is WSHSY and CDR2 is SAAADI in the germline V gene. CDR3 nucleotides: TGCGCCAGCAGTACACTGAACACTGAAGCTTTCTTT. The encoded protein is CASSTLNTEAFF.

This chain uses TRBV5-1 with TRBJ2-5, with D possibly being TRBD2 (6 bases). Trimming removed 4 bases from V and 2 bases from J, with 12 bases in between. The CDR3 length is 14 residues. Germline-derived CDR1 and CDR2 are SGHRS and YFSETQ. This CDR3 reads CASSPGLQQETQYF. The CDR3 DNA sequence: TGCGCCAGCAGCCCGGGACTTCAACAAGAGACCCAGTACTTC.

This clone has a single count. The V and J genes are TRBV27 and TRBJ1-1; no clear D gene. V was cut by 4 bases and J by 10 bases, with 13 bases left in between. CDR3 length equals 12 residues. The germline V gene encodes CDR1 MNHEY and CDR2 SMNVEV (reference sequence). In DNA, the CDR3 is TGTGCCAGCAGTTCCGGGGAGGGTTTAGCTTTCTTT. It yields the protein CASSSGEGLAFF.

The chain is built from TRBV5-1 and TRBJ1-1; no firm D call. The CDR3 consists of 14 residues. Per the germline V gene, CDR1 is SGHRS and CDR2 is YFSETQ. V was clipped by 7 bases and J by 2 bases, with 15 bases between them. For the CDR3, the DNA is TGCGCCAGCCGCCGTGAGTCAGCTAACACTGAAGCTTTCTTT. It yields the protein CASRRESANTEAFF.

The rearrangement joins TRBV27 to TRBJ1-6; 7 bases agree with TRBD1. The germline V gene has CDR1 MNHEY and CDR2 SMNVEV (reference sequence). The V and J ends lost 5 bases and 10 bases, in that order; junction bases with no gene match: 8. The CDR3 is 14 residues long. CDR3 protein: CASSKTGLESPLHF. CDR3 sequence (DNA): TGTGCCAGCAGTAAGACAGGGTTGGAATCACCCCTCCACTTT.

This clone was seen only once. Its ends do not fully match the called genes, so a read error is possible. V usage is TRBV20-1 and J usage is TRBJ2-4, with TRBD2 matching 9 bases. Per germline, CDR1 DFQATT and CDR2 SNEGSKA (reference sequence). CDR3 length equals 11 residues. Here the CDR3 reads CSAGNSGSWHF. The CDR3 nucleotides read TGCAGTGCGGGGAATAGCGGGAGTTGGCACTTC.

This chain joins TRBV19 and TRBJ2-3; D not resolved. The CDR3 length is 13 residues. V was cut by 5 bases and J by 4 bases, with 10 bases left in between. CDR1 and CDR2 (germline): LNHDA, SQIVND (reference sequence). The CDR3: CASSRYGPDTQYF. The CDR3 coding sequence is TGTGCCAGTAGTCGGTATGGGCCAGATACGCAGTATTTT.

V usage is TRBV9 and J usage is TRBJ2-3; 8 nucleotides agree with TRBD2. The CDR3 sequence is 17 residues long. V dropped 0 bases and J dropped 0; count of bases not matched to a gene: 6. From germline, CDR1 is SGDLS and CDR2 YYNGEE. The DNA for the CDR3 is TGTGCCAGCAGCGTAGGGGCTAGCGGGTTTAGCACAGATACGCAGTATTTT. Protein: CASSVGASGFSTDTQYF.

The V call is TRBV16, the J call TRBJ1-3; D ambiguous. With 0 bases removed from V and 0 bases from J, the gap between germline ends came to 9 bases. CDR3 length: 16 amino acids. Germline V gene lookup returns CDR1 KGHSY and CDR2 FQNENV. CDR3: CASSQSSPGSGNTIYF. The DNA for the CDR3 is TGTGCCAGCAGCCAATCTAGCCCAGGCTCTGGAAACACCATATATTTT.

The count of this clone is one. The genes are TRBV19 and TRBJ1-3, with D tentatively TRBD1 (5 bases). CDR1 and CDR2 from the germline V gene are LNHDA and SQIVND (reference sequence). The CDR3 length is 14 residues. V was pared by 8 bases and J by 0 bases, with 11 bases between. CDR3 bases: TGTGCCAGTGGGGCATCGAGCTCTGGAAACACCATATATTTT. Translating gives CASGASSSGNTIYF.